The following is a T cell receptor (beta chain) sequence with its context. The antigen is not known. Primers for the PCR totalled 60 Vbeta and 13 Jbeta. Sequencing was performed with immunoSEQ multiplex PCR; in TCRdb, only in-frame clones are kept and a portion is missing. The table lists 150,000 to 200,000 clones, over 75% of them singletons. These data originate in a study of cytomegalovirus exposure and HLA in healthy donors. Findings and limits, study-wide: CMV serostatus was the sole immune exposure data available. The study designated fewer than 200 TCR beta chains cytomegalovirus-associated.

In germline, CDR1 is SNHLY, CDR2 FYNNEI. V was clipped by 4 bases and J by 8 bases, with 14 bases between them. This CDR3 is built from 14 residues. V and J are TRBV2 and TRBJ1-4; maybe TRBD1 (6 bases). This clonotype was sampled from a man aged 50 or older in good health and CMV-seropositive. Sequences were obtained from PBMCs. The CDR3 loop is CASSAQGLEEKLFF. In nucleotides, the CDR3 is TGTGCCAGCAGTGCTCAGGGGTTAGAGGAAAAACTGTTTTTT.